This entry lists 28 T cell receptor beta chains sequenced from one sample in a study of blood T cell repertoires in COVID-19. Libraries were prepared by immunoSEQ multiplex PCR; TCRdb keeps only in-frame clonotypes and omits some of them. The table has 140,000 to 150,000 clones, approximately 84% seen once. The sequenced sample consisted of peripheral blood. These receptors came from a woman aged 60-75 years with acute or convalescent COVID-19.

The V gene is TRBV15, the J gene TRBJ2-1; 13 bases are a match to TRBD2. Germline CDR1 is LNHNV and CDR2 is YYDKDF (reference sequence). V trimming: 1 base; J trimming: 8 bases; junction bases outside the gene matches: 8. This CDR3 region has 17 residues. For the CDR3, the DNA is TGTGCCACCAGCAGAGCTACTAGCGGGAGGGCCCAGCATGAGCAGTTCTTC. This translates into CATSRATSGRAQHEQFF.

This chain connects TRBV4-2 to TRBJ2-1, with 7 nucleotides matching TRBD2. The CDR3 has 15 amino acids. V lost 1 base to trimming and J lost 8 bases; unmatched junction nucleotides: 8. The V gene's germline CDR1 is LGHNA and CDR2 YNFKEQ. The CDR3 DNA reads TGTGCCAGCAGCCAAGCCCAGCGGGAAGGCGATGAGCAGTTCTTC. It specifies CASSQAQREGDEQFF.

The chain employs TRBV28 and TRBJ2-1; 14 positions agree with TRBD2. The trim removed 6 bases at V and 9 bases at J, leaving 7 bases unmatched. The CDR3 runs to 15 residues. Per germline, CDR1 MDHEN and CDR2 SYDVKM. The chain's CDR3 is CASSLGLAGGAEQFF. DNA of the CDR3: TGTGCCAGCAGCTTAGGACTAGCGGGAGGTGCTGAGCAGTTCTTC.

This clone was seen a handful of times. The V and J genes are TRBV12-3 or TRBV12-4 and TRBJ1-1, with D unresolved. The V end was cut by 3 bases, the J end by 2 bases, with 7 bases between. This CDR3 is 13 amino acids long. This CDR3 is CASSFWSNTEAFF. The CDR3 DNA reads as TGTGCCAGCAGTTTTTGGAGCAACACTGAAGCTTTCTTT.

The V gene is TRBV3-1 (or the pseudogene TRBV3-2), the J gene TRBJ2-3; D gene ambiguous. There are 14 residues in the CDR3. From germline, CDR1 is LGHDT and CDR2 YNNKEL (reference sequence). Trimming removed 0 bases at V and 7 bases at J, with 11 bases between. The CDR3 loop is CASSQDPSPHTQYF. Written as DNA, the CDR3 is TGTGCCAGCAGCCAAGATCCCTCTCCTCATACGCAGTATTTT.

The V and J genes are TRBV5-1 and TRBJ1-6, with D perhaps matching TRBD1 (5 bases). Trimming took 2 bases from V and 8 from J, leaving 14 bases between them. This CDR3 spans 15 amino acids. Germline lookup yields CDR1 SGHRS and CDR2 YFSETQ. The CDR3 region is CASSFGGGSDSPLHF. The CDR3 nucleotides read TGCGCCAGCAGCTTTGGGGGAGGGTCAGATTCACCCCTCCACTTT.

The CDR3 region is CASSSTGRENEQYF. CDR3 DNA sequence: TGTGCCAGCAGTTCGACCGGGCGGGAGAACGAGCAGTACTTC. The J gene is TRBJ2-7, the V gene TRBV5-4; 7 bases line up with TRBD2. V lost 5 bases, J lost 5 bases, and 10 bases stayed unmatched. CDR3 length: 14 amino acids. In germline, CDR1 is SGHNT, CDR2 YYREEE (reference sequence).

V gene TRBV6-5 combines with J gene TRBJ1-1, with D perhaps matching TRBD1 (5 bases). Germline V CDR1 and CDR2: MNHEY, SVGAGI. The germline V and J ends were trimmed by 6 bases and 0 bases, with 8 bases remaining between them. The CDR3 has 13 residues. The CDR3 spells CASRRTLNTEAFF. Written as DNA, the CDR3 is TGTGCCAGCAGAAGGACACTGAACACTGAAGCTTTCTTT.

The V and J genes are TRBV19 and TRBJ2-2, with 13 bases that match TRBD2. With 7 bases clipped from V and 5 bases from J, the junction kept 7 bases outside the gene matches. CDR1 is LNHDA, CDR2 SQIVND, per germline (reference sequence). The CDR3 covers 16 residues. CDR3 DNA: TGTGCCAGTACCTGGACTAGCGGGAGTTTTACCGGGGAGCTGTTTTTT. This codes for CASTWTSGSFTGELFF.

A single count supports this clone. The chain recombines TRBV6-6 with TRBJ2-7, with 10 bases that match TRBD2. Losses at the gene ends were 7 bases for V and 13 bases for J; bases not matched to a gene: 7. There are 11 residues in the CDR3. Germline CDR1 is MNHNY and CDR2 is SVGAGI (reference sequence). For the CDR3, the DNA is TGTGCCAGCAACCTAGCGGGGGTCTTATACTTC. Translation: CASNLAGVLYF.

V usage is TRBV9 and J usage is TRBJ2-1, with D unclear. The CDR3 extends over 13 amino acids. V shed 0 bases and J shed 6 bases, with 7 bases lying between them. CDR1 and CDR2 from the germline V gene are SGDLS and YYNGEE. In nucleotides, the CDR3 is TGTGCCAGCAGCGTAGTCTCCAGCAATGAGCAGTTCTTC. It yields the protein CASSVVSSNEQFF.

The chain carries TRBV16 and TRBJ1-2; D unresolved. Germline V gene data show CDR1 as KGHSY and CDR2 as FQNENV. The V end was cut by 4 bases, the J end by 4 bases, with 10 bases between. The CDR3 length is 13 residues. In DNA, the CDR3 is TGTGCCAGCAGCCTAAAAGTGAGCTATGGCTACACCTTC. The encoded protein is CASSLKVSYGYTF.

The rearrangement uses TRBV28 and TRBJ1-5; 9 positions match TRBD1. CDR1 is MDHEN, CDR2 SYDVKM, per germline. Trimming at V came to 9 bases and at J to 5 bases, leaving 8 bases not matched to a gene. CDR3 length: 14 residues. The CDR3 coding sequence is TGTGCCAGTGTGATAAACAGGGGGCATCAGCCCCAGCATTTT. This gives the protein CASVINRGHQPQHF. The entire variable domain, with the rest obtained from reference TRBV28 and TRBJ1-5, is as follows: DVKVTQSSRYLVKRTGEKVFLECVQDMDHENMFWYRQDPGLGLRLIYFSYDVKMKEKGDIPEGYSVSREKKERFSLILESASTNQTSMYLCASVINRGHQPQHFGDGTRLSIL.

The gene calls are TRBV5-1 and TRBJ1-1; D gene ambiguous. Trimming cost V 0 bases and J 5 bases, with 11 bases left between them. CDR1 SGHRS and CDR2 YFSETQ come from the germline V gene. The CDR3 runs to 14 residues. The CDR3 nucleotides read TGCGCCAGCAGCTTGGTCGGGGTCGGGACTGAAGCTTTCTTT. Its protein product is CASSLVGVGTEAFF. Together with reference TRBV5-1 and TRBJ1-1, the CDR3 gives the full variable domain: KAGVTQTPRYLIKTRGQQVTLSCSPISGHRSVSWYQQTPGQGLQFLFEYFSETQRNKGNFPGRFSGRQFSNSRSEMNVSTLELGDSALYLCASSLVGVGTEAFFGQGTRLTVV.

The rearrangement uses TRBV6-2 or TRBV6-3 and TRBJ2-1; 8 bases match TRBD2. Looked up from germline, CDR1 is MNHEY and CDR2 is SVGEGT. V gave up 2 bases and J gave up 3 bases; unmatched junction bases: 0. CDR3 length equals 14 residues. DNA for the CDR3: TGTGCCAGCAGTTACAGCGGGAGCTACAATGAGCAGTTCTTC. Protein product: CASSYSGSYNEQFF.

The chain recombines TRBV19 with TRBJ2-1; D might be TRBD2 (6 bases). This CDR3 has 18 residues. The V gene's germline CDR1 is LNHDA and CDR2 SQIVND (reference sequence). V was cut by 6 bases and J by 2 bases, with 23 bases left in between. The CDR3 nucleotides read TGTGCCAGTAGGGCTAGGCACGAGCGGAGGACTACCTACAATGAGCAGTTCTTC. Its translation: CASRARHERRTTYNEQFF. Together with reference TRBV19 and TRBJ2-1, the CDR3 gives the full variable domain: DGGITQSPKYLFRKEGQNVTLSCEQNLNHDAMYWYRQDPGQGLRLIYYSQIVNDFQKGDIAEGYSVSREKKESFPLTVTSAQKNPTAFYLCASRARHERRTTYNEQFFGPGTRLTVL.

The V gene is TRBV7-9, the J gene TRBJ1-4; 9 nucleotides line up with TRBD1. This CDR3 has 14 residues. V was clipped by 5 bases and J by 8 bases; unmatched bases: 6. Germline loops: CDR1 SEHNR, CDR2 FQNEAQ (reference sequence). CDR3 in DNA: TGTGCCAGCAGCCCCGTGGGGACAGGGGAAAAACTGTTTTTT. Translating it yields CASSPVGTGEKLFF.

The chain employs TRBV9 and TRBJ2-1; 9 nucleotides match TRBD1. The junction had 2 bases not matched to a gene; V was cut back by 0 bases and J by 1 base. The CDR3 contains 16 residues. Germline V CDR1 and CDR2: SGDLS, YYNGEE. The CDR3 region has the DNA TGTGCCAGCAGCGTAGTCGGGACAGGGTCCTACAATGAGCAGTTCTTC. Translated: CASSVVGTGSYNEQFF.

The chain recombines TRBV28 with TRBJ2-2; 15 bases line up with TRBD2. Germline loops: CDR1 MDHEN, CDR2 SYDVKM. CDR3 length: 18 amino acids. Unmatched junction bases numbered 0, after V lost 0 bases and J lost 1 base. The CDR3 loop is CASSLWGLAGGNTGELFF. The CDR3, as DNA: TGTGCCAGCAGTTTATGGGGACTAGCGGGAGGGAACACCGGGGAGCTGTTTTTT.

The rearrangement links TRBV5-4 to TRBJ2-1, with a tentative D call TRBD1 (6 bases). V lost 4 bases to trimming and J lost 1 base, with 9 bases between them. This CDR3 spans 14 amino acids. CDR1 is SGHNT and CDR2 is YYREEE in the germline V gene (reference sequence). CDR3 loop: CASSTTGSYNEQFF. CDR3 DNA: TGTGCCAGCAGCACAACAGGGTCCTACAATGAGCAGTTCTTC. Full variable domain (remainder filled in from reference TRBV5-4 and TRBJ2-1): ETGVTQSPTHLIKTRGQQVTLRCSSQSGHNTVSWYQQALGQGPQFIFQYYREEENGRGNFPPRFSGLQFPNYSSELNVNALELDDSALYLCASSTTGSYNEQFFGPGTRLTVL.

V usage is TRBV5-4 and J usage is TRBJ1-1, with D possibly being TRBD1 (6 bases). The CDR3 has 13 amino acids. CDR1 and CDR2 (germline): SGHNT, YYREEE (reference sequence). The ends were cut back, 4 bases at V and 4 bases at J, with 11 bases in the middle. The CDR3 region is CASSSRQATEAFF. The DNA for the CDR3 is TGTGCCAGCAGCAGTCGACAGGCCACTGAAGCTTTCTTT. Filled out from reference TRBV5-4 and TRBJ1-1, the complete variable domain reads ETGVTQSPTHLIKTRGQQVTLRCSSQSGHNTVSWYQQALGQGPQFIFQYYREEENGRGNFPPRFSGLQFPNYSSELNVNALELDDSALYLCASSSRQATEAFFGQGTRLTVV.

The chain links TRBV19 to TRBJ2-1; 7 positions match TRBD1. The CDR3 has 19 amino acids. V trimming: 7 bases; J trimming: 0 bases; junction bases outside the gene matches: 18. Germline values: CDR1 LNHDA, CDR2 SQIVND (reference sequence). The CDR3 DNA follows: TGTGCCAGTATCCCCCTCGGAAACAGGGGCAGACTCTCCTACAATGAGCAGTTCTTC. Protein sequence: CASIPLGNRGRLSYNEQFF.

The chain is built from TRBV7-8 and TRBJ1-1; maybe TRBD1 (6 bases). The CDR3 length is 17 residues. From germline, CDR1 is SGHVS and CDR2 FQNEAQ. V lost 2 bases and J lost 2, with 18 bases in between. Here the CDR3 DNA reads TGTGCCAGCAGCTTACGGAGCAGGGGAAATCTTAACACTGAAGCTTTCTTT. It encodes CASSLRSRGNLNTEAFF. The full variable domain, with the rest looked up from reference TRBV7-8 and TRBJ1-1, is GAGVSQSPRYKVAKRGQDVALRCDPISGHVSLFWYQQALGQGPEFLTYFQNEAQLDKSGLPSDRFFAERPEGSVSTLKIQRTQQEDSAVYLCASSLRSRGNLNTEAFFGQGTRLTVV.

The rearrangement uses TRBV27 and TRBJ1-1; the D is unclear. The CDR3 totals 14 residues. Germline-derived CDR1 and CDR2 are MNHEY and SMNVEV (reference sequence). V was shortened by 2 bases and J by 2 bases, with 9 bases between the two germline ends. The CDR3 reads CASSLLGLNTEAFF. In nucleotides, the CDR3 is TGTGCCAGCAGTTTACTGGGCCTAAACACTGAAGCTTTCTTT.

This clone has just one count. V usage is TRBV7-9 and J usage is TRBJ2-4; 7 bases are shared with TRBD2. This CDR3 is 14 amino acids long. Germline loops: CDR1 SEHNR, CDR2 FQNEAQ (reference sequence). The V gene end was trimmed by 5 bases and the J gene end by 8 bases; junction bases not matched to a gene: 9. CDR3 loop: CASSPGTTADIQYF. The CDR3 bases are TGTGCCAGCAGCCCCGGGACTACTGCGGACATTCAGTACTTC.

On this clone: A junction boundary mismatches the germline segment, possibly from a read error. The chain combines TRBV2 with TRBJ2-1; tentatively, D is TRBD2 (7 bases). Germline V gene sequence: CDR1 SNHLY, CDR2 FYNNEI. The CDR3 consists of 14 residues. This chain's CDR3 is CASSEEGGGPSRVF. CDR3 in DNA: TGTGCCAGCAGTGAAGAAGGGGGAGGGCCTTCTCGTGTCTTC.

The DNA for the CDR3 is TGTGCCAGCAGTCGGGCAAGCGGGAAATCCTACAATGAGCAGTTCTTC. Translating it yields CASSRASGKSYNEQFF. The chain joins TRBV27 to TRBJ2-1, with TRBD2 matching 7 bases. Germline values: CDR1 MNHEY, CDR2 SMNVEV (reference sequence). Trimming removed 5 bases from V and 1 base from J; junction bases left unmatched: 8. This CDR3 is 16 amino acids long.

J is TRBJ2-2 and V is TRBV6-2 or TRBV6-3; 7 bases are a match to TRBD1. Germline V gene lookup returns CDR1 MNHEY and CDR2 SVGEGT. CDR3 size: 15 residues. V shed 2 bases, J shed 4 bases, and the junction held 4 bases outside the gene matches. The CDR3 loop reads CASSYLGQSTGELFF. The CDR3 DNA reads as TGTGCCAGCAGTTACCTGGGACAGTCCACCGGGGAGCTGTTTTTT.